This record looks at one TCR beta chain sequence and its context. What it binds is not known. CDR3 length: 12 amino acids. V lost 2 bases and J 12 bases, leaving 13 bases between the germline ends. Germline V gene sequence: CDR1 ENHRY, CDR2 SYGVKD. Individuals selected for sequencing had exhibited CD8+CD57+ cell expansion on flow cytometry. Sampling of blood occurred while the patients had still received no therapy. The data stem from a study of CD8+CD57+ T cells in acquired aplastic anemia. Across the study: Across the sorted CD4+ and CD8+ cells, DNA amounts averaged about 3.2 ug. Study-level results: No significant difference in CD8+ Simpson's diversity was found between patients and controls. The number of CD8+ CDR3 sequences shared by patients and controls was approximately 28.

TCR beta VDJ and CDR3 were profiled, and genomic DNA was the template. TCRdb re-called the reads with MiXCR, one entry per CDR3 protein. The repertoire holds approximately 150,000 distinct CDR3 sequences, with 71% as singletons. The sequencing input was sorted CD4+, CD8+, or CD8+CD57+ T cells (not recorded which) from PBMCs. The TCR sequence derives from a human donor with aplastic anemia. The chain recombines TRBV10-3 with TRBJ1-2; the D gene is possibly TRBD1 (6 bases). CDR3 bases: TGTGCCATCAGTGAGACAGGGTTCGGCCACACCTTC. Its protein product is CAISETGFGHTF.